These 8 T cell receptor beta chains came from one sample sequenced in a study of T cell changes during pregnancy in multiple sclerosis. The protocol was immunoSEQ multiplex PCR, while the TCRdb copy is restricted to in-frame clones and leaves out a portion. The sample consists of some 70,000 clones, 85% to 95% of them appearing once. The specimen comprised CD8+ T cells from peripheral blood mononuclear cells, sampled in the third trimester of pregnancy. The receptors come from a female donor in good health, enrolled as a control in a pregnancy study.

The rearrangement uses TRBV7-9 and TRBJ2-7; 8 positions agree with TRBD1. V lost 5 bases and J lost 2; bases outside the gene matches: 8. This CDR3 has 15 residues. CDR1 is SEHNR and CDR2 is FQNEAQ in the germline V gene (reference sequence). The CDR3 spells CASSGGLDRAYEQYF. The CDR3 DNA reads TGTGCCAGCAGCGGAGGGTTGGACAGGGCCTACGAGCAGTACTTC.

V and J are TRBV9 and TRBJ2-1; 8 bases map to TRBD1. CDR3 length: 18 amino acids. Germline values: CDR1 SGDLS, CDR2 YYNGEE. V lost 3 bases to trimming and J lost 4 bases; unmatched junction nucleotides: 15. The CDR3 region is CASSEHHFRQGPYNEQFF. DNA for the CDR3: TGTGCCAGCAGCGAGCACCATTTTCGACAGGGGCCTTACAATGAGCAGTTCTTC.

CDR3 sequence (DNA): TGCGCCAGCAGCCAAGATCCCAGCGGGGGGGCCCGGAACATTCAGTACTTC. It specifies CASSQDPSGGARNIQYF. This chain links TRBV4-1 with TRBJ2-4; TRBD2 matches 10 bases. Looked up from germline, CDR1 is MGHRA and CDR2 is YSYEKL. The CDR3 length is 17 residues. V trimming: 0 bases; J trimming: 7 bases; junction bases outside the gene matches: 9.

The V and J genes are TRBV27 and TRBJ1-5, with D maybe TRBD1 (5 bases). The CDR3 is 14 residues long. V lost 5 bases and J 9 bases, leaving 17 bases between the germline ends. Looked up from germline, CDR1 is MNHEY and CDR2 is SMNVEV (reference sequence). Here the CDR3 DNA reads TGTGCCAGCAGTAATCAGGGTCCCCAATGGCCCCAGCATTTT. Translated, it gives CASSNQGPQWPQHF.

The CDR3 bases are TGTGCCAGCAGCTCGACTAGCGAAAACTACGAGCAGTACTTC. It yields the protein CASSSTSENYEQYF. The chain is built from TRBV7-9 and TRBJ2-7, with 8 positions matching TRBD2. Looked up from germline, CDR1 is SEHNR and CDR2 is FQNEAQ (reference sequence). The CDR3 length is 14 residues. V trimming: 4 bases; J trimming: 3 bases; junction bases outside the gene matches: 5.

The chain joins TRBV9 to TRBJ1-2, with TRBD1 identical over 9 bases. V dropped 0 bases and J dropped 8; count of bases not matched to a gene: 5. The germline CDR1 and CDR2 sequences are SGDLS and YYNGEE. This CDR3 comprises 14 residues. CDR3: CASSVDRDRDGYTF. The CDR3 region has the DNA TGTGCCAGCAGCGTAGATCGGGACAGGGACGGCTACACCTTC.

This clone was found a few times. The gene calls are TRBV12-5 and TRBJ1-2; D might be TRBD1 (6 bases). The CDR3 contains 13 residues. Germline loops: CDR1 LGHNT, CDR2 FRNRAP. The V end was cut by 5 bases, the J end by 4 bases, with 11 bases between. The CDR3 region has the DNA TGTGCTAGTGGTCCACTGGACAGCTATGGCTACACCTTC. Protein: CASGPLDSYGYTF.

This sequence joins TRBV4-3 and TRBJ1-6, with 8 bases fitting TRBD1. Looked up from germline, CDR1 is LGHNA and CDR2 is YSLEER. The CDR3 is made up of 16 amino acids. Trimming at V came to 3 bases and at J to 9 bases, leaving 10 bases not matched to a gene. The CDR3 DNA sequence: TGCGCCAGCAGCCAGGCGGACAGGGCCCTAGGTTCACCCCTCCACTTT. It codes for CASSQADRALGSPLHF.